The rows below give T cell receptor beta chains drawn from one sample of a study of tumor-infiltrating lymphocytes in oesophageal squamous cell carcinoma. TCRdb re-called the PCR reads through MiXCR, storing one row per CDR3 protein. The sample lists 9,000 to 13,000 distinct CDR3 sequences, around 60% occurring once. The sample comprised esophageal tumor tissue. Every receptor here comes from a male donor with esophageal squamous cell carcinoma. The CDR3 runs from the conserved cysteine through the conserved F or W. The order of the fields is clone size, D gene, V gene, J gene, CDR3 DNA, CDR3 protein. The D gene is left open where the match is weak. Clone size is stated in some rows and not others, as once, few, many or a class when expanded.

few	TRBD1	TRBV12-3/TRBV12-4	TRBJ2-5	TGTGCCAGCAGTTTTCAACAGGGGGAAGAGACCCAGTACTTC	CASSFQQGEETQYF
few	TRBD1	TRBV6-6	TRBJ1-5	TGTGCCAGCACGGGGACAGGGTCCACCGAGGGGTACAATCAGCCCCAGCATTTT	CASTGTGSTEGYNQPQHF
NA	NA	TRBV9	TRBJ2-5	TGTGCCAGCAGCGTAGATTGGCTGGGTTTACAAGAGACCCAGTACTTC	CASSVDWLGLQETQYF
NA	NA	TRBV7-2	TRBJ2-7	TGTGCCAGCAGCCGGACGCTCTACGAGCAGTACTTC	CASSRTLYEQYF
NA	NA	TRBV7-6	TRBJ2-1	TGTGCCAGCAGCCGAGGGTTGGACCGCGCACACAATGAGCAGTTCTTC	CASSRGLDRAHNEQFF
NA	TRBD1	TRBV7-2	TRBJ2-7	TGTGCCAGCAGCAAGGGGCCGGGACAGAATTCACCCCTCCACTTC	CASSKGPGQNSPLHF
once	NA	TRBV7-9	TRBJ2-5	TGTGCCAGCAGCCCGGGACAAAGAGAGACCCAGTACTTC	CASSPGQRETQYF
once	NA	TRBV7-9	TRBJ2-3	TGTGCCAGCAGCCCGTACAGGGACGATACGCAGTATTTT	CASSPYRDDTQYF
many	NA	TRBV10-3	TRBJ2-7	TGTGCCATCAGTCCCAGCTCCTACGAGCAGTACTTC	CAISPSSYEQYF
few	NA	TRBV7-6	TRBJ2-1	TGTGCCAGCAGCTTAGGGCGAAGCTACAATGAGCAGTTCTTC	CASSLGRSYNEQFF
NA	TRBD1	TRBV18	TRBJ2-5	TGTGCCAGCTCACCCCTAAAGGACAGGGGGCTAGAGACCCAGTACTTC	CASSPLKDRGLETQYF
NA	NA	TRBV6-2/TRBV6-3	TRBJ1-3	TGTGCCGTTTCATCTGCAGGGACCTCTGGAAACACCATATATTTT	CAVSSAGTSGNTIYF
NA	NA	TRBV7-2	TRBJ2-3	TGTGCCAGCAGCCCCCAGTCCTCCCAGCGGACGCAGTATTTT	CASSPQSSQRTQYF
NA	TRBD1	TRBV7-6	TRBJ2-5	TGTGCCAGCAGCTTAGGGACAGGGGCAGAGACCCAGTACTTC	CASSLGTGAETQYF
NA	TRBD1	TRBV10-3	TRBJ2-6	TGTGCCATCAACCGACAGGGGGTGGCTGGGGCCAACGTCCTGACTTTC	CAINRQGVAGANVLTF
NA	TRBD2	TRBV14	TRBJ2-3	TGTGCCAGCAGCCAAGAATACGGGAGGGGCAGCACAGATACGCAGTATTTT	CASSQEYGRGSTDTQYF
medium-sized	TRBD1	TRBV12-3/TRBV12-4	TRBJ2-7	TGTGCCAGCACCTACAGGGGCTCCTACGAGCAGTACTTC	CASTYRGSYEQYF
many	NA	TRBV5-1	TRBJ2-1	TGCGCCAGCAGCTTAGAACTCCGAGGTCAGCCCCGGCAGTTCTTC	CASSLELRGQPRQFF
NA	NA	TRBV7-9	TRBJ2-1	TGTGCTAGCAGCTTAGACCACTTCTCCTACAATGAGCAGTTCTTC	CASSLDHFSYNEQFF
few	TRBD1	TRBV5-1	TRBJ2-1	TGCGCCAGCAGCTGGACAGGGTCGAATGAGCAGTTCTTC	CASSWTGSNEQFF
NA	NA	TRBV6-6	TRBJ2-7	TGTGCCAGCAGTTACAGCCGGGGCAACCACGAGCAGTACTTC	CASSYSRGNHEQYF
NA	TRBD1	TRBV7-2	TRBJ2-5	TGTGCCAGCAGCGCAAGACAGGGAGTAAAGACCCAGTACTTC	CASSARQGVKTQYF
NA	NA	TRBV4-1	TRBJ2-7	TGCGCCAGCAGCCAAGGGACTAAGTACGAGCAGTACTTC	CASSQGTKYEQYF